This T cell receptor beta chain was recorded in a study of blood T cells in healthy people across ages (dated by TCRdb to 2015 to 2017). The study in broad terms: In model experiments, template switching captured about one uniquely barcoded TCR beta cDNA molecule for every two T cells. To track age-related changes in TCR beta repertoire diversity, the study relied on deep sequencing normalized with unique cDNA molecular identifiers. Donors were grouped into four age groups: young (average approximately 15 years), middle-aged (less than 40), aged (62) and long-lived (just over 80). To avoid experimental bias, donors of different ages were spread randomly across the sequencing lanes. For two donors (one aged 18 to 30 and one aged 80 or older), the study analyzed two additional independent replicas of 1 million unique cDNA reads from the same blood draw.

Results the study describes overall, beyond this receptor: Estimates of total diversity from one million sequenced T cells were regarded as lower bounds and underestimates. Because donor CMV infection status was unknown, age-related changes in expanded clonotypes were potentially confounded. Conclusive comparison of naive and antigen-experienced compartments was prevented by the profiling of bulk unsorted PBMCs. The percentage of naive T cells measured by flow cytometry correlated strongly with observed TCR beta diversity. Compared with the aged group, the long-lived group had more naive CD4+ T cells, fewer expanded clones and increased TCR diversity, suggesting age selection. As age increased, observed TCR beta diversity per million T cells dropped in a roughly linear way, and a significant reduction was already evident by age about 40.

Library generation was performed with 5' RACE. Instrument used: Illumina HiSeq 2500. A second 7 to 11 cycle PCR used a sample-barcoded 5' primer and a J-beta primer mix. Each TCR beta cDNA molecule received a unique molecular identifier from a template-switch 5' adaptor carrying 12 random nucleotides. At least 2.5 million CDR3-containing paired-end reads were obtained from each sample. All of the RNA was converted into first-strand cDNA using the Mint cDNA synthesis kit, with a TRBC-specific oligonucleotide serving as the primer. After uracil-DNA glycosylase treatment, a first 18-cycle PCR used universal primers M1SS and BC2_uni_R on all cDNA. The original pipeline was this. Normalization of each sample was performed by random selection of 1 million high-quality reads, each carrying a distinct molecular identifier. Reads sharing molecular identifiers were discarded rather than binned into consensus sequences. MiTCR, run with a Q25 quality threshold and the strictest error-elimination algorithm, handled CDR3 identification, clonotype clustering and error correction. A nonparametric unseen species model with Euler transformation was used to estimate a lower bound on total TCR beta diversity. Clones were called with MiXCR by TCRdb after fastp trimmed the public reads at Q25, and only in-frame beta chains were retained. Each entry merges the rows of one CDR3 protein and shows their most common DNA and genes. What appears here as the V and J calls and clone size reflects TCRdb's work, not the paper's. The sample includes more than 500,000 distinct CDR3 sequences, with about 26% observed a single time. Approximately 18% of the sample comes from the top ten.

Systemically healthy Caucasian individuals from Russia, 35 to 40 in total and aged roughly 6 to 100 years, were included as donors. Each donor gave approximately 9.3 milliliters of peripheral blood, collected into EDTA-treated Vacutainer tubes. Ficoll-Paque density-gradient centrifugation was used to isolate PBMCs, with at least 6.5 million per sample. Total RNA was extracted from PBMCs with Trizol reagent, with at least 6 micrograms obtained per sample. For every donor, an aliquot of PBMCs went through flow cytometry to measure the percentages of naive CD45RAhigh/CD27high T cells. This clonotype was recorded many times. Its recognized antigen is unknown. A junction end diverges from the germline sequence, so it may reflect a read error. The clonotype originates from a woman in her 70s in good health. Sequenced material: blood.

The nucleotides read TGCGCCAGCAGCCTAGGACAGGGTTACAATGAGCAGTTCTTC. Its amino acids are CASSLGQGYNEQFF. The chain links TRBV27 with TRBJ2-1; 8 of the junction bases match TRBD1. Taken from cysteine to phenylalanine, the CDR3 has 14 residues. The DNA shown is the 42-base CDR3, in frame from base 1. CDR1 is given as MNHEY and CDR2 as SMNVEV, both from the germline V gene (reference sequence).